Below, one T cell receptor beta chain is given with its context. Antigen specificity is unknown. The data derive from a study of CD8+ T cells in alopecia areata. Study-wide background: Those treated were given oral tofacitinib at 5 to 10 mg twice daily. Study conclusions and caveats: Besides other cells, scalp samples also yield sequences of resident alphabeta T cells from normal skin.

RNA was isolated and reverse transcribed to cDNA, the sequencing template. The assay was immunoSEQ multiplex PCR, and TCRdb's table has in-frame clones only and misses some. The table records some 180,000 clones, approximately 62% of them present only once. The V and J ends lost 7 bases and 3 bases respectively, with 9 bases between them. Germline loops: CDR1 SQVTM, CDR2 ANQGSEA. CDR3 size: 11 residues. It was from PBMCs that CD4+ and CD8+ T cells were sorted. The TCR sequence derives from a human donor with alopecia areata. The source was CD4+ T cells sorted from blood, collected at week 0. This chain joins TRBV29-1 and TRBJ2-5; a possible D gene is TRBD2 (6 bases). The CDR3 protein is CSAGSKETQYF. The CDR3 nucleotides are TGCAGCGCCGGGAGTAAAGAGACCCAGTACTTC.